This is a list of T cell receptor beta chains from one sample in a study of CD8 T cells in ankylosing spondylitis. One entry per CDR3 protein, called by TCRdb with MiXCR from the 5' RACE reads. In the table there are about 130,000 distinct CDR3 sequences, roughly a tenth of which are singletons. The sample comprised blood, either unsorted or a sorted T cell fraction (not recorded which). The receptors shown here come from a male donor with ankylosing spondylitis or in good health (not recorded which). Each CDR3 is given with its conserved first and last residue. The order of the fields is clone size, V gene, J gene, D gene, CDR3 DNA, CDR3 protein. The D gene is left open where the match is weak. For some rows the clone size is stated as once, few or many, or as a class when expanded; others skip it.

size: many; V: TRBV5-1; J: TRBJ1-1; D: NA; DNA: TGCGCCAGCAGCTTGGGTGGCAGGGAGAACACTGAAGCTTTCTTT; CDR3: CASSLGGRENTEAFF
size: NA; V: TRBV4-1; J: TRBJ2-5; D: NA; DNA: TGCGCCAGCAGCCAAGAAAGCGTTAGGGAAGAGACCCAGTACTTC; CDR3: CASSQESVREETQYF
size: many; V: TRBV7-2; J: TRBJ2-4; D: TRBD1; DNA: TGTGCCAGCAGCCGGACAGGGGGCCCCCAAAACATTCAGTACTTC; CDR3: CASSRTGGPQNIQYF
size: many; V: TRBV5-1; J: TRBJ2-6; D: TRBD1; DNA: TGCGCCAGCAGCCCAAGAGGACAGGGAGGTGGGGCCAACGTCCTGACTTTC; CDR3: CASSPRGQGGGANVLTF
size: many; V: TRBV27; J: TRBJ2-7; D: NA; DNA: TGTGCCAGCAGTTACAGCCTAAGCTCCTACGAGCAGTACTTC; CDR3: CASSYSLSSYEQYF
size: many; V: TRBV29-1; J: TRBJ2-1; D: NA; DNA: TGCAGCGTCCAGGAATTTGAATACAATGAGCAGTTCTTC; CDR3: CSVQEFEYNEQFF
size: many; V: TRBV7-2; J: TRBJ2-3; D: TRBD2; DNA: TGTGCCAGCAGCTCGAGGGGACTAGCGGCAGATACGCAGTATTTT; CDR3: CASSSRGLAADTQYF
size: many; V: TRBV4-1; J: TRBJ1-1; D: NA; DNA: TGCGCCAGCAGCCAACCATGGACCGGGAACACTGAAGCTTTCTTT; CDR3: CASSQPWTGNTEAFF
size: NA; V: TRBV4-2; J: TRBJ1-6; D: TRBD1; DNA: TGTGCCAGCAGCCCGTCGACAGGGTTGGAGAATTCACCCCTCCACTTT; CDR3: CASSPSTGLENSPLHF
size: many; V: TRBV20-1; J: TRBJ1-1; D: NA; DNA: TGCAGTGCTCCAAACCCCGGACGGAATGAAGCTTTCTTT; CDR3: CSAPNPGRNEAFF
size: many; V: TRBV4-1; J: TRBJ1-6; D: NA; DNA: TGCGCCAGCAGCCAAGAAAAGGGTTGGAATTCACCCCTCCACTTT; CDR3: CASSQEKGWNSPLHF
size: many; V: TRBV3-1; J: TRBJ2-5; D: NA; DNA: TGTGCCAGCAGCCCCTTGGGCGGACAAGAGACCCAGTACTTC; CDR3: CASSPLGGQETQYF
size: many; V: TRBV13; J: TRBJ2-1; D: NA; DNA: TGTGCCAGCAGCTTAGACCGGTATGAGCAGTTCTTC; CDR3: CASSLDRYEQFF
size: many; V: TRBV12-3/TRBV12-4; J: TRBJ2-1; D: TRBD1; DNA: TGTGCCAGCAGCACCGGGACAGCAAAATACAATGAGCAGTTCTTC; CDR3: CASSTGTAKYNEQFF
size: NA; V: TRBV20-1; J: TRBJ1-1; D: NA; DNA: TGCAGTGCTAGAGCAGGGCATAACACTGAAGCTTTCTTT; CDR3: CSARAGHNTEAFF
size: few; V: TRBV3-1; J: TRBJ2-7; D: NA; DNA: TGTGCCAGCAGCCAAGATCCGGGACTCTCCTACGAGCAGTACTTC; CDR3: CASSQDPGLSYEQYF
size: many; V: TRBV20-1; J: TRBJ2-1; D: NA; DNA: TGCAGTGCGTATGCTAGCGACAATGAGCAGTTCTTC; CDR3: CSAYASDNEQFF
size: many; V: TRBV20-1; J: TRBJ2-1; D: NA; DNA: TGCAGTGCTAGAGGGACTGGGGTCAATGAGCAGTTCTTC; CDR3: CSARGTGVNEQFF
size: many; V: TRBV20-1; J: TRBJ2-1; D: TRBD2; DNA: TGCAGTGCTAGAGGCGGGAGAGAGCAGTTCTTC; CDR3: CSARGGREQFF
size: many; V: TRBV19; J: TRBJ1-1; D: NA; DNA: TGTGCCAGTAGTAGAGCCGTTCCGATCACTGAAGCTTTCTTT; CDR3: CASSRAVPITEAFF
size: few; V: TRBV5-1; J: TRBJ2-3; D: TRBD2; DNA: TGCGCCAGCAGACCCCTAGCGGGAGGGCCAACAGATACGCAGTATTTT; CDR3: CASRPLAGGPTDTQYF
size: many; V: TRBV6-7; J: TRBJ2-1; D: NA; DNA: TGTGCCAGCGGTGAGCAGTTCTTC; CDR3: CASGEQFF
size: NA; V: TRBV5-1; J: TRBJ2-5; D: TRBD1; DNA: TGCGCCAGCAGCATTCGACAGGGTCAAGAGACCCAGTACTTC; CDR3: CASSIRQGQETQYF
size: few; V: TRBV13; J: TRBJ2-7; D: TRBD2; DNA: TGTGCCAGCAGCTCAAGACTAGCGGGAGAGTCCGAGCAGTACTTC; CDR3: CASSSRLAGESEQYF
size: few; V: TRBV28; J: TRBJ2-1; D: NA; DNA: TGTGCCAGCAGACCTGGGACATCTCCCCATGAGCAGTTCTTC; CDR3: CASRPGTSPHEQFF
size: many; V: TRBV5-1; J: TRBJ2-7; D: NA; DNA: TGCGCCAGCAGCCCAGGGGACTTCTCCTACGAGCAGTACTTC; CDR3: CASSPGDFSYEQYF
size: few; V: TRBV4-2; J: TRBJ2-5; D: NA; DNA: TGTGCCAGCAGCCCCGGGACTGGCGGACAAGAGACCCAGTACTTC; CDR3: CASSPGTGGQETQYF
size: many; V: TRBV7-2; J: TRBJ2-7; D: TRBD1; DNA: TGTGCCAGCAGCCAGCACCCAGACAGGGGAGGTCTCTACGAGCAGTACTTC; CDR3: CASSQHPDRGGLYEQYF
size: many; V: TRBV6-2/TRBV6-3; J: TRBJ2-4; D: TRBD1; DNA: TGTGCCAGCAGTCCTCCCTCCCGGGACAGGGTGAGGTACTTC; CDR3: CASSPPSRDRVRYF